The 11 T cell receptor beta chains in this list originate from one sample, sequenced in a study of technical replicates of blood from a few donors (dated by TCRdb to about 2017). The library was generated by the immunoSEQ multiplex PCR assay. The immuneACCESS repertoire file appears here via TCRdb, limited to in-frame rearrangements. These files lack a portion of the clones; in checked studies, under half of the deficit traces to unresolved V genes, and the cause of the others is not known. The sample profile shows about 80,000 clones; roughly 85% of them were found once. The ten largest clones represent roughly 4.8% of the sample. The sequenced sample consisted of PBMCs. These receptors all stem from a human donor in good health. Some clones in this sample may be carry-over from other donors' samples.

The CDR3 sequence is CASSFSGGAGQTQYF. The CDR3 DNA reads as TGTGCCAGCAGCTTTAGCGGGGGGGCCGGTCAGACCCAGTACTTC. The rearrangement joins TRBV7-2 to TRBJ2-5, with 11 nucleotides matching TRBD2. Germline CDR1 SGHTA, CDR2 FQGNSA. V shed 3 bases, J shed 6 bases, and the junction held 6 bases outside the gene matches. This CDR3 has 15 residues.

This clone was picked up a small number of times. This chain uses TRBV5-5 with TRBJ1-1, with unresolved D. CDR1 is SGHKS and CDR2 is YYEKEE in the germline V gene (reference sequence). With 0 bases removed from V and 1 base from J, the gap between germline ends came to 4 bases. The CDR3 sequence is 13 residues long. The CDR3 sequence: CASSLAWNTEAFF. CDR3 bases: TGTGCCAGCAGCTTGGCCTGGAACACTGAAGCTTTCTTT.

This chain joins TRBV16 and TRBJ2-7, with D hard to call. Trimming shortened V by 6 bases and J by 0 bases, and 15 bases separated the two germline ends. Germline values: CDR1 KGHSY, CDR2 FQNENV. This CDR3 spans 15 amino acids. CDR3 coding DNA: TGTGCCAGCAGTTATCAACAATCCAGCTCCTACGAGCAGTACTTC. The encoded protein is CASSYQQSSSYEQYF. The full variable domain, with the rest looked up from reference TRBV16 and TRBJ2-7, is GEEVAQTPKHLVRGEGQKAKLYCAPIKGHSYVFWYQQVLKNEFKFLISFQNENVFDETGMPKERFSAKCLPNSPCSLEIQATKLEDSAVYFCASSYQQSSSYEQYFGPGTRLTVT.

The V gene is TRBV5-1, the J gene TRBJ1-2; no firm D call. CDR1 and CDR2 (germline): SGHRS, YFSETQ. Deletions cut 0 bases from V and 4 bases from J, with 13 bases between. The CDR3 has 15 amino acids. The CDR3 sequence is CASSLGRELGYGYTF. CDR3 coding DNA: TGCGCCAGCAGCTTGGGGCGGGAGTTGGGCTATGGCTACACCTTC. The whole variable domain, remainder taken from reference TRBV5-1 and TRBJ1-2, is KAGVTQTPRYLIKTRGQQVTLSCSPISGHRSVSWYQQTPGQGLQFLFEYFSETQRNKGNFPGRFSGRQFSNSRSEMNVSTLELGDSALYLCASSLGRELGYGYTFGSGTRLTVV.

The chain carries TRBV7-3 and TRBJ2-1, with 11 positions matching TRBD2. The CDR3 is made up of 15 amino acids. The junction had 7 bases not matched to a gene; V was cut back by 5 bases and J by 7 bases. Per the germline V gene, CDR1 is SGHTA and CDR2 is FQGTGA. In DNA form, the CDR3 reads TGTGCCAGCAGCCAACTAGCGGGAGTGGGTAATGAGCAGTTCTTC. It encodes CASSQLAGVGNEQFF.

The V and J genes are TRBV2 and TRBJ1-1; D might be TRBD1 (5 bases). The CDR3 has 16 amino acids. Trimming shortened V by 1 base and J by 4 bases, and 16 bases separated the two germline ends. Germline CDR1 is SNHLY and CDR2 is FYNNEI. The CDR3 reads CASSEVYPGGTTEAFF. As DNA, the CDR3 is TGTGCCAGCAGTGAAGTTTATCCGGGAGGGACCACTGAAGCTTTCTTT.

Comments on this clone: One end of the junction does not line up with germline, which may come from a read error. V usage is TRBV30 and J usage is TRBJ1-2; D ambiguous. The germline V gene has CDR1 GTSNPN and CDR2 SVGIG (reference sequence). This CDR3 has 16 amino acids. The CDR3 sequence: CAWRGVGQPSNYGYTF. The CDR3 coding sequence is TGTGCCTGGAGGGGAGTAGGGCAGCCTTCTAACTATGGCTATACCTTC.

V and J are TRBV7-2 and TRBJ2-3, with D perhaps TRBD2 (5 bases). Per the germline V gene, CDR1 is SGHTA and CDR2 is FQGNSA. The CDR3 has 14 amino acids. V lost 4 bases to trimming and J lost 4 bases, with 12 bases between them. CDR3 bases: TGTGCCAGCAGCTCCGCCCAGCGGCCAGATACGCAGTATTTT. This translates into CASSSAQRPDTQYF.

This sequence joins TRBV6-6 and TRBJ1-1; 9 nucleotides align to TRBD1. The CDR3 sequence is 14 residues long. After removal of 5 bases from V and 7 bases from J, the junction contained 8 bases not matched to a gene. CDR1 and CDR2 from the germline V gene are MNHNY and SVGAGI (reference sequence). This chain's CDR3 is CASSPGTGFGEAFF. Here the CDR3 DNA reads TGTGCCAGCAGTCCCGGGACAGGGTTCGGTGAAGCTTTCTTT.

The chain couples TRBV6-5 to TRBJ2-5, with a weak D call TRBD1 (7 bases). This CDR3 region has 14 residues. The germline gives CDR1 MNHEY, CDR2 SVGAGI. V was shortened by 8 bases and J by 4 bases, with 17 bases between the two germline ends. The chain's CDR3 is CASRRQGGPETQYF. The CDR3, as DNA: TGTGCCAGCCGTCGACAGGGAGGTCCAGAGACCCAGTACTTC.

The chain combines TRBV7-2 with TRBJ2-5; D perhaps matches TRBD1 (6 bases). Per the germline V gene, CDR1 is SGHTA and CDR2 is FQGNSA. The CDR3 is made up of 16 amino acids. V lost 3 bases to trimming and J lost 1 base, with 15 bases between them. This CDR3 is CASSFRRQGPQETQYF. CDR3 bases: TGTGCCAGCAGCTTTAGGCGGCAGGGGCCCCAAGAGACCCAGTACTTC.